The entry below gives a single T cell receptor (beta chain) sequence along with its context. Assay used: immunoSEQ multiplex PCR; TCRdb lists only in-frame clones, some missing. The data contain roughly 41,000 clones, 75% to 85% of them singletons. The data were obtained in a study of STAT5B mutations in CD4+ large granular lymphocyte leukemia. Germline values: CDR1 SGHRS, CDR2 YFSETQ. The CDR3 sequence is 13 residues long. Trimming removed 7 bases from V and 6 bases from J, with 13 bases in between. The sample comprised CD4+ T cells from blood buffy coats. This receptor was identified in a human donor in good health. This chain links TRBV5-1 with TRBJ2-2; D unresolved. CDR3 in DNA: TGCGCCAGCCGACCTGGAATACCCGGGGAGCTGTTTTTT. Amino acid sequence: CASRPGIPGELFF.